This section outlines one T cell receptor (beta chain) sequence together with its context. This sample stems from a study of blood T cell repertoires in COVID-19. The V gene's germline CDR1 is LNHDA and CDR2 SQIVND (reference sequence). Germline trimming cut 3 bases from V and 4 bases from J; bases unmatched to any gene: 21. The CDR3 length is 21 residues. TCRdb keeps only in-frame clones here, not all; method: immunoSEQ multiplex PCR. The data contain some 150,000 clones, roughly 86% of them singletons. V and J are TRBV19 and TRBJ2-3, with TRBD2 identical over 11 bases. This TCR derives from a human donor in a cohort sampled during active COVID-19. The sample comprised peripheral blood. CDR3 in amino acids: CASSMRGDLTSGVEGADTQYF. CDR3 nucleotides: TGTGCCAGTAGTATGAGGGGAGATCTGACTAGCGGGGTGGAAGGCGCAGATACGCAGTATTTT.